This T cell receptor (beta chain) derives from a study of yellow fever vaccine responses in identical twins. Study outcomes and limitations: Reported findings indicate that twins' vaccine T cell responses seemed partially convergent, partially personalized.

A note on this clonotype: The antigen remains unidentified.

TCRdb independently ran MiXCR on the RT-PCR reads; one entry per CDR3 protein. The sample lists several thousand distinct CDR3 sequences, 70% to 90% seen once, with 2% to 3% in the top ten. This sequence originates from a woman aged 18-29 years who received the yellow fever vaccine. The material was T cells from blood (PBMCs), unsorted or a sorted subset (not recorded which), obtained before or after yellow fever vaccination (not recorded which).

CDR3 DNA: TGTGCCAGCTCACCAACGGGCCTCGGTAATTCACCCCTCCACTTT. Residues: CASSPTGLGNSPLHF. J is TRBJ1-6 and V is TRBV18; the D is unclear. Trimming cost V 2 bases and J 6 bases, with 11 bases left between them. The CDR3 loop spans 15 amino acids. The V gene's germline CDR1 is KGHSH and CDR2 LQKENI.